These 18 T cell receptor beta chains originate from one sample sequenced in a study of T-cell reconstitution after alpha-beta-depleted transplantation in children. TCRbeta library construction was performed incorporating unique molecular identifiers. TCRdb re-analysed the PCR reads in MiXCR, keeping a single row per CDR3 protein. This sample has around 190,000 distinct CDR3 sequences, with approximately 6.9% found just once. Sequenced here: PBMCs, sampled before TCRalphabeta/CD19-depleted stem cell transplant. These receptors were collected from a boy between 2 and 15 years old with acute lymphoblastic leukemia, due to receive a stem cell transplant.

This clonotype was counted at least ten times. The chain carries TRBV29-1 and TRBJ2-6; D not resolved. With 7 bases removed from V and 3 bases from J, the gap between germline ends came to 7 bases. Germline lookup yields CDR1 SQVTM and CDR2 ANQGSEA. CDR3 length: 12 residues. In nucleotides, the CDR3 is TGCAGCGCCCTTGGTGGGGCCAACGTCCTGACTTTC. It yields the protein CSALGGANVLTF. The whole variable domain, filled in from reference TRBV29-1 and TRBJ2-6, reads SAVISQKPSRDICQRGTSLTIQCQVDSQVTMMFWYRQQPGQSLTLIATANQGSEATYESGFVIDKFPISRPNLTFSTLTVSNMSPEDSSIYLCSALGGANVLTFGAGSRLTVL.

The chain has TRBV7-9 and TRBJ1-2, with D uncertain. From germline, CDR1 is SEHNR and CDR2 FQNEAQ (reference sequence). The CDR3 is 13 amino acids. Trimming took off 7 bases at V and 7 bases at J, with 16 bases between the two ends. Here the CDR3 DNA reads TGTGCCAGCACTCGCGAGGGCTTGGGTGGCTACACCTTC. It translates to CASTREGLGGYTF.

This clonotype was detected many times. V usage is TRBV25-1 and J usage is TRBJ1-2, with D maybe TRBD1 (6 bases). Germline lookup yields CDR1 MGHDK and CDR2 SYGVNS. The CDR3 is made up of 16 amino acids. V was pared by 4 bases and J by 3 bases, with 18 bases between. The CDR3: CASSAPHRDTYYGYTF. CDR3 nucleotide sequence: TGTGCCAGCAGTGCCCCTCACCGGGACACTTACTATGGCTACACCTTC.

In DNA, the CDR3 is TGTGCCAGCAGTCCGGGACTAGCGGGGGGTTTCTCGGTCCACGAGCAGTACTTC. As protein: CASSPGLAGGFSVHEQYF. The chain combines TRBV12-3 or TRBV12-4 with TRBJ2-7, with 15 bases aligning to TRBD2. CDR3 length: 18 residues. The junction had 13 bases not matched to a gene; V was cut back by 5 bases and J by 5 bases.

This clonotype has a count of ten or more. V usage is TRBV20-1 and J usage is TRBJ2-5; D may be TRBD1 (8 bases). The CDR3 spans 16 residues. The germline gives CDR1 DFQATT, CDR2 SNEGSKA (reference sequence). With 6 bases removed from V and 2 bases from J, the gap between germline ends came to 22 bases. The CDR3 sequence: CSALGEGQAPQETQYF. In DNA form, the CDR3 reads TGCAGTGCCCTGGGGGAGGGACAGGCCCCTCAAGAGACCCAGTACTTC.

This clonotype was picked up many times. The rearrangement joins TRBV14 to TRBJ2-1; the D call may be TRBD1 or TRBD2 (5 bases each). This CDR3 is built from 19 residues. Looked up from germline, CDR1 is SGHDN and CDR2 is FVKESK. The ends were cut back, 0 bases at V and 6 bases at J, with 24 bases in the middle. In nucleotides, the CDR3 is TGTGCCAGCAGCCAAGACCACAGGTGGGGGACCAGGGATGTCAATGAGCAGTTCTTC. Its translation: CASSQDHRWGTRDVNEQFF. Filled out from reference TRBV14 and TRBJ2-1, the complete variable domain reads EAGVTQFPSHSVIEKGQTVTLRCDPISGHDNLYWYRRVMGKEIKFLLHFVKESKQDESGMPNNRFLAERTGGTYSTLKVQPAELEDSGVYFCASSQDHRWGTRDVNEQFFGPGTRLTVL.

This clonotype was counted ten times or more. The V gene is TRBV28, the J gene TRBJ2-3; D gene uncertain. The germline CDR1 and CDR2 sequences are MDHEN and SYDVKM. The V end was cut by 5 bases, the J end by 4 bases, with 13 bases between. The CDR3 contains 14 residues. CDR3 sequence: CASSEQLRSDTQYF. The CDR3 DNA reads as TGTGCCAGCAGTGAACAGTTGCGCTCAGATACGCAGTATTTT.

This clonotype was seen repeatedly, ten times or more. The chain combines TRBV20-1 with TRBJ2-5; 9 bases match TRBD2. V was pared by 6 bases and J by 1 base, with 12 bases of the junction left unmatched. The CDR3 covers 16 residues. Per the germline V gene, CDR1 is DFQATT and CDR2 is SNEGSKA (reference sequence). CDR3 loop: CSAGSAASGAQETQYF. The CDR3 DNA follows: TGCAGTGCAGGGAGCGCGGCTAGCGGGGCCCAAGAGACCCAGTACTTC.

This clonotype was observed many times. The chain couples TRBV20-1 to TRBJ1-2; D perhaps matches TRBD1 (6 bases). Trimming took off 0 bases at V and 4 bases at J, with 9 bases between the two ends. The CDR3 runs 13 residues. The germline gives CDR1 DFQATT, CDR2 SNEGSKA (reference sequence). DNA for the CDR3: TGCAGTGCTAGAGATACAGGGAGCTATGGCTACACCTTC. The encoded protein is CSARDTGSYGYTF.

This chain connects TRBV7-3 to TRBJ2-5, with 13 bases fitting TRBD2. Germline assignment: CDR1 SGHTA and CDR2 FQGTGA. This CDR3 region has 16 residues. V dropped 3 bases and J dropped 4; count of bases not matched to a gene: 5. The CDR3 region has the DNA TGTGCCAGCAGCTTGAGACTAGCGGGGGGTGGAGAGACCCAGTACTTC. Translated, it gives CASSLRLAGGGETQYF.

The V gene is TRBV24-1, the J gene TRBJ2-3; 10 bases are a match to TRBD2. J lost 0 bases, V lost 1 base, and 6 bases had no gene match. The CDR3 extends over 18 amino acids. Germline lookup yields CDR1 KGHDR and CDR2 SFDVKD. The CDR3: CATSDLPSGGSSTDTQYF. The DNA for the CDR3 is TGTGCCACCAGTGATTTACCTAGCGGGGGATCTAGCACAGATACGCAGTATTTT.

This clonotype was observed at least ten times. The junction does not match germline at one end; this may be a read error. This rearrangement joins TRBV20-1 to TRBJ2-1, with 11 bases matching TRBD2. Germline loops: CDR1 DFQATT, CDR2 SNEGSKA (reference sequence). The CDR3 has 14 residues. This CDR3 reads CSASLSSGRPTWNF. DNA of the CDR3: TGCAGTGCTAGCCTCTCTAGCGGGAGGCCCACTTGGAACTTC.

Regarding this clonotype: At one end, the junction sequence differs from germline, possibly due to a read error. V and J are TRBV7-2 and TRBJ2-7; perhaps D is TRBD1 or TRBD2 (5 bases each). Germline V gene lookup returns CDR1 SGHTA and CDR2 FQGNSA. CDR3 length: 14 amino acids. The CDR3 sequence is CAISLRRGPYEQYF. CDR3 nucleotide sequence: TGTGCCATCAGCTTAAGACGGGGCCCCTACGAGCAGTACTTC.

Only a few counts were recorded for this clonotype. The chain combines TRBV11-2 with TRBJ2-6; D not certain. CDR1 SGHAT and CDR2 FQNNGV come from the germline V gene. This CDR3 spans 16 amino acids. V gave up 0 bases and J gave up 0 bases, with 6 bases separating them. The CDR3 is CASSLEGSSGANVLTF. The CDR3 DNA reads as TGTGCCAGCAGCTTAGAGGGTAGCTCTGGGGCCAACGTCCTGACTTTC. The full variable domain, in which reference TRBV11-2 and TRBJ2-6 provide the parts outside the CDR3, is EAGVAQSPRYKIIEKRQSVAFWCNPISGHATLYWYQQILGQGPKLLIQFQNNGVVDDSQLPKDRFSAERLKGVDSTLKIQPAKLEDSAVYLCASSLEGSSGANVLTFGAGSRLTVL.

This clonotype was recorded many times. The chain has TRBV28 and TRBJ2-5; the D gene is possibly TRBD1 (6 bases). The CDR3 covers 16 residues. Trimming stripped 3 bases from V and 1 base from J, with 15 bases between. Germline V gene data show CDR1 as MDHEN and CDR2 as SYDVKM. The CDR3 is CASSLQGSRTQETQYF. The CDR3, as DNA: TGTGCCAGCAGTTTGCAGGGGAGCCGGACCCAAGAGACCCAGTACTTC.

This clonotype has a count of ten or more. The CDR3 is CASSEVGLYNEQFF. As DNA, the CDR3 is TGTGCCAGCAGTGAAGTGGGATTATACAATGAGCAGTTCTTC. The J gene is TRBJ2-1, the V gene TRBV2; D remains ambiguous. Trimming removed 1 base at V and 4 bases at J, with 8 bases between. The CDR3 loop spans 14 amino acids. CDR1 is SNHLY and CDR2 is FYNNEI in the germline V gene.

Ten or more counts support this clonotype. J is TRBJ2-3 and V is TRBV7-8, with 7 positions matching TRBD1. The CDR3 loop spans 14 amino acids. The V gene's germline CDR1 is SGHVS and CDR2 FQNEAQ. V shed 5 bases, J shed 1 base, and the junction held 3 bases outside the gene matches. The DNA of the CDR3 is TGTGCCAGCAGCCGGGACAGAGGCACAGATACGCAGTATTTT. This codes for CASSRDRGTDTQYF.

This clonotype was detected many times. This chain links TRBV5-1 with TRBJ2-1, with 8 bases lining up with TRBD2. The CDR3 length is 15 residues. V shed 4 bases, J shed 4 bases, and the junction held 7 bases outside the gene matches. Per germline, CDR1 SGHRS and CDR2 YFSETQ. The CDR3 DNA reads as TGCGCCAGCAGCCCAAGCGGGGGACCTTACAATGAGCAGTTCTTC. Residues: CASSPSGGPYNEQFF.